In this sample, the clone carrying this T cell receptor (beta chain) turned up a few times. What it binds is not known. The record originates from a study of shared clonotypes between healthy human individuals. Scientists sequenced DNA from unsorted PBMC on ten immunoSEQ deep assay plates. The table came from immunoSEQ multiplex PCR; TCRdb's copy has only in-frame clones and leaves some out. The sample has roughly 500,000 clones, 81% seen once; the top ten hold roughly 13%. The study's findings and limits: Donor scarcity curtailed the genetic and exposure-history diversity represented herein.

This clonotype was sampled from a woman between 40 and 55 years old in good health. Some clones in this sample may be carry-over from other donors' samples. Input material: PBMCs.

CDR3 sequence: CASSGLANDEQYF. CDR3 sequence (DNA): TGTGCCAGCAGTGGACTAGCGAATGACGAGCAGTACTTC. The chain joins TRBV7-9 to TRBJ2-7; 9 bases are shared with TRBD2. Losses at the gene ends were 6 bases for V and 5 bases for J; bases not matched to a gene: 5. CDR3 size: 13 residues. CDR1 and CDR2 (germline): SEHNR, FQNEAQ (reference sequence).